These 9 T cell receptor beta chains were sequenced from one sample in a study of spatial heterogeneity in lung cancer. TCRdb re-called the 5' RACE reads with MiXCR, one entry per CDR3 protein. The sample lists approximately 1,900 distinct CDR3 sequences; about a sixth were seen once. Indicated time point: sample taken at primary tumor resection. Unsorted samples of tumor, nontumor lung or frozen PBMC had their whole RNA sequenced. This specimen consisted of PBMCs, obtained at surgery. These receptors were obtained from a male donor with early-stage non-small cell lung cancer.

This clonotype has a handful of counts. J is TRBJ2-7 and V is TRBV5-5; D is undetermined. V lost 1 base and J lost 6, with 11 bases in between. Germline V gene lookup returns CDR1 SGHKS and CDR2 YYEKEE (reference sequence). The CDR3 length is 13 residues. CDR3: CASSLLPSGEQYF. In DNA form, the CDR3 reads TGTGCCAGCAGCTTGTTGCCCTCGGGCGAGCAGTACTTC.

Within the sample, this clonotype is medium-sized. The chain combines TRBV12-3 or TRBV12-4 with TRBJ1-5; unclear D gene. V lost 6 bases, J lost 6 bases, and 15 bases lay in between. This CDR3 is built from 14 residues. The chain's CDR3 is CASRAGIYSQPQHF. The CDR3 nucleotides read TGTGCCAGCAGGGCCGGGATCTATAGTCAGCCCCAGCATTTT.

By share, this clonotype counts as medium-sized (0.01 to 0.1%). The chain uses TRBV28 and TRBJ2-3; D unresolved. The CDR3 extends over 13 amino acids. V lost 3 bases and J 0 bases, leaving 4 bases between the germline ends. Germline loops: CDR1 MDHEN, CDR2 SYDVKM. CDR3 nucleotide sequence: TGTGCCAGCAGTTTCGGGAGCACAGATACGCAGTATTTT. This gives the protein CASSFGSTDTQYF.

At least ten counts were recorded for this clonotype. The rearrangement links TRBV13 to TRBJ1-5; TRBD1 matches 9 bases. J lost 11 bases, V lost 5 bases, and 7 bases had no gene match. In germline, CDR1 is PRHDT, CDR2 FYEKMQ (reference sequence). The CDR3 spans 13 residues. The CDR3 nucleotides are TGTGCCAGCAGCCGGACAGGGGTGGGGGCCCAGCATTTT. Translating gives CASSRTGVGAQHF.

By frequency in the sample, this clonotype is medium-sized. The chain couples TRBV23-1 to TRBJ2-7, with D hard to call. TRBV23-1 is filed as an ORF, its function uncertain. This CDR3 comprises 12 residues. Trimming removed 4 bases at V and 5 bases at J, with 9 bases between. The CDR3 sequence is CASSRSGDEQYF. CDR3 bases: TGCGCCAGCAGTCGGTCTGGCGACGAGCAGTACTTC.

This clonotype has a handful of counts. J is TRBJ2-4 and V is TRBV20-1; D unresolved. CDR1 DFQATT and CDR2 SNEGSKA come from the germline V gene (reference sequence). Trimming took 1 base from V and 5 from J, leaving 18 bases between them. The CDR3 length is 16 residues. The CDR3 spells CSARAGNIGYQNIQYF. In DNA, the CDR3 is TGCAGTGCTAGAGCGGGTAACATAGGATATCAAAACATTCAGTACTTC.

The chain uses TRBV6-1 and TRBJ2-2; D is undetermined. Germline assignment: CDR1 MNHNS and CDR2 SASEGT. This CDR3 comprises 20 residues. Trimming removed 8 bases at V and 2 bases at J, with 30 bases between. CDR3 nucleotide sequence: TGTGCCAGCGTAATTCCCTATGGAATGAGCGCCTTAACTAACACCGGGGAGCTGTTTTTT. This translates into CASVIPYGMSALTNTGELFF.

This clonotype rates as medium-sized. The V and J genes are TRBV15 and TRBJ2-1, with no clear D. The CDR3 extends over 17 amino acids. V dropped 1 base and J dropped 7 bases, with 20 bases sitting between them. The germline V gene encodes CDR1 LNHNV and CDR2 YYDKDF (reference sequence). CDR3: CATSRAIVELQENEQFF. The DNA for the CDR3 is TGTGCCACCAGCAGAGCAATTGTGGAGCTACAAGAGAATGAGCAGTTCTTC.

This clonotype has ten or more counts. This chain joins TRBV28 and TRBJ2-7; no definite D call. V shed 4 bases and J shed 12 bases, with 16 bases lying between them. This CDR3 comprises 12 residues. CDR1 is MDHEN and CDR2 is SYDVKM in the germline V gene. CDR3 nucleotides: TGTGCCAGCAGTTCCCAAGGCCGTGGGTGGTACTTC. Amino acid sequence: CASSSQGRGWYF.